These 30 T cell receptor beta chains share one sample of origin, sequenced in a study of cytomegalovirus exposure and HLA in healthy donors. PCR involved 60 Vbeta and 13 Jbeta primers. Profiling relied on immunoSEQ multiplex PCR, and the TCRdb table lists in-frame clones only, not all of them. The sample consists of 100,000 to 150,000 clones, roughly 70% of them appearing once. Material for sequencing was PBMCs. The origin of the receptors is a woman aged 40 to 50 in good health and CMV-seropositive.

The genes are TRBV5-8 and TRBJ2-5; D perhaps matches TRBD1 (5 bases). The V gene lost 3 bases and the J gene lost 1 base, with 19 bases spanning the gap. The CDR3 covers 17 residues. Germline V gene sequence: CDR1 SGHTS, CDR2 YDEGEE. Written as DNA, the CDR3 is TGTGCCAGCAGCTCTGGTAGTGGACAAAACTTCCAAGAGACCCAGTACTTC. Its translation is CASSSGSGQNFQETQYF.

The CDR3 loop reads CASSDYRNTEAFF. The CDR3 DNA sequence: TGTGCCAGCAGTGATTACAGAAACACTGAAGCTTTCTTT. V and J are TRBV2 and TRBJ1-1; D is unresolved. Trimming took 3 bases from V and 2 from J, leaving 7 bases between them. The CDR3 consists of 13 residues. Per the germline V gene, CDR1 is SNHLY and CDR2 is FYNNEI. The whole variable domain, filled in from reference TRBV2 and TRBJ1-1, reads EPEVTQTPSHQVTQMGQEVILRCVPISNHLYFYWYRQILGQKVEFLVSFYNNEISEKSEIFDDQFSVERPDGSNFTLKIRSTKLEDSAMYFCASSDYRNTEAFFGQGTRLTVV.

This chain connects TRBV4-3 to TRBJ2-1; TRBD2 might be the D (6 bases). Germline loops: CDR1 LGHNA, CDR2 YSLEER. The germline V and J ends were trimmed by 0 bases and 5 bases, with 11 bases remaining between them. CDR3 length equals 15 residues. The CDR3 region has the DNA TGCGCCAGCAGCCAAGAGGGTGGGAGGAACAATGAGCAGTTCTTC. This encodes CASSQEGGRNNEQFF.

The table lists this clone with a count of one. The chain has TRBV5-1 and TRBJ2-5, with TRBD1 matching over 11 bases. V was clipped by 4 bases and J by 3 bases; unmatched bases: 8. Germline V gives CDR1 SGHRS, CDR2 YFSETQ. This CDR3 is built from 16 residues. The CDR3 sequence is CASSPGGTGGEETQYF. For the CDR3, the DNA is TGCGCCAGCAGCCCGGGGGGGACAGGGGGTGAAGAGACCCAGTACTTC.

This clone was counted a single time. The genes are TRBV9 and TRBJ2-7; 8 bases align to TRBD2. V was pared by 4 bases and J by 5 bases, with 2 bases of the junction left unmatched. The CDR3 is 12 residues long. From germline, CDR1 is SGDLS and CDR2 YYNGEE. CDR3 DNA: TGTGCCAGCAGCCTGCGGGGGGACGAGCAGTACTTC. Protein sequence: CASSLRGDEQYF.

This clone has only one observation. The rearrangement uses TRBV27 and TRBJ1-2; 9 positions match TRBD1. The CDR3 runs to 15 residues. Germline loops: CDR1 MNHEY, CDR2 SMNVEV (reference sequence). The V gene end was trimmed by 0 bases and the J gene end by 6 bases; junction bases not matched to a gene: 5. CDR3 residues: CASSLSPRTGDGYTF. In DNA form, the CDR3 reads TGTGCCAGCAGTTTATCGCCCCGGACAGGGGATGGCTACACCTTC.

The V gene is TRBV5-4, the J gene TRBJ2-1, with D tentatively TRBD2 (7 bases). Germline CDR1 and CDR2: SGHNT and YYREEE (reference sequence). This CDR3 contains 16 residues. V dropped 2 bases and J dropped 8 bases, with 20 bases sitting between them. For the CDR3, the DNA is TGTGCCAGCAGCTTTGGGGGGGCGGGAATATTCGATGAGCAGTTCTTC. Protein: CASSFGGAGIFDEQFF.

In DNA form, the CDR3 reads TGTGCCAGCAGCGTACCACGGGGGGACAGGTCGGTAGGCTCTGGAAACACCATATATTTT. It is translated as CASSVPRGDRSVGSGNTIYF. The chain combines TRBV9 with TRBJ1-3, with TRBD1 identical over 8 bases. J was trimmed by 0 bases and V by 1 base; bases with no gene match: 15. CDR1 is SGDLS, CDR2 YYNGEE, per germline. The CDR3 consists of 20 residues.

This clone showed up just a few times. V gene TRBV6-5 combines with J gene TRBJ1-1; TRBD1 matches at 7 bases. The germline V gene has CDR1 MNHEY and CDR2 SVGAGI. The junction had 5 bases not matched to a gene; V was cut back by 7 bases and J by 0 bases. The CDR3 has 14 amino acids. The CDR3 coding sequence is TGTGCCAGCAACAGGGGCGGATTGAACACTGAAGCTTTCTTT. Protein product: CASNRGGLNTEAFF.

The J gene is TRBJ2-7, the V gene TRBV6-4; TRBD1 might be the D (6 bases). V was pared by 1 base and J by 6 bases, with 10 bases between. This CDR3 contains 13 residues. CDR1 is MRHNA and CDR2 is SNTAGT in the germline V gene. DNA of the CDR3: TGTGCCAGCAGTGACTTCACAGGGACCGAGCAGTACTTC. Its protein is CASSDFTGTEQYF.

This chain connects TRBV9 to TRBJ2-6; D is undetermined. There are 15 residues in the CDR3. V was cut by 4 bases and J by 4 bases, with 12 bases left in between. The germline gives CDR1 SGDLS, CDR2 YYNGEE. As DNA, the CDR3 is TGTGCCAGCAGCCACCTTAGTTCCGGGGCCAACGTCCTGACTTTC. It codes for CASSHLSSGANVLTF.

This chain links TRBV7-6 with TRBJ2-7; D is uncertain. The V gene's germline CDR1 is SGHVS and CDR2 FNYEAQ. The CDR3 is made up of 15 amino acids. Trimming shortened V by 0 bases and J by 0 bases, and 9 bases separated the two germline ends. CDR3 sequence reads: CASSLAAGISYEQYF. The CDR3 DNA reads as TGTGCCAGCAGCTTAGCGGCAGGTATCTCCTACGAGCAGTACTTC.

This chain uses TRBV28 with TRBJ1-5, with TRBD1 identical over 12 bases. CDR3 length: 19 amino acids. The germline CDR1 and CDR2 sequences are MDHEN and SYDVKM. Trimming took 5 bases from V and 1 from J; bases not matched to a gene: 12. This CDR3 is CASSTFLGQGASSNQPQHF. In nucleotides, the CDR3 is TGTGCCAGCAGTACCTTCCTGGGACAGGGGGCTTCAAGCAATCAGCCCCAGCATTTT.

The J gene is TRBJ1-6, the V gene TRBV7-2, with D maybe TRBD1 (6 bases). The V end was cut by 5 bases, the J end by 8 bases, with 13 bases between. Germline V gene sequence: CDR1 SGHTA, CDR2 FQGNSA. CDR3 length equals 14 residues. CDR3 in amino acids: CASSPRGGYSPLHF. The CDR3 DNA reads as TGTGCCAGCAGCCCCAGGGGCGGGTATTCACCCCTCCACTTT.

The rearrangement joins TRBV4-1 to TRBJ2-3, with D possibly TRBD2 on 5 matching bases. The germline CDR1 and CDR2 sequences are MGHRA and YSYEKL. The CDR3 runs 13 residues. V was trimmed by 0 bases and J by 6 bases, leaving 7 bases between them. The CDR3 DNA is TGCGCCAGCAGCCAAGATCCGGGGGATACGCAGTATTTT. Amino acid sequence: CASSQDPGDTQYF.

This rearrangement joins TRBV6-6 to TRBJ1-1; no clear D. The CDR3 is 11 residues long. The V end lost 7 bases, the J end lost 3 bases, and 6 bases lay between the germline ends. Germline V gene lookup returns CDR1 MNHNY and CDR2 SVGAGI (reference sequence). As DNA, the CDR3 is TGTGCCAGCATCCAGGACACTGAAGCTTTCTTT. It yields the protein CASIQDTEAFF.

The CDR3 sequence is CASSYSGQGNTEAFF. The CDR3 nucleotides are TGTGCCAGCAGTTACTCGGGACAGGGGAACACTGAAGCTTTCTTT. V and J are TRBV6-6 and TRBJ1-1; 9 bases line up with TRBD1. The CDR3 covers 15 residues. The germline V gene encodes CDR1 MNHNY and CDR2 SVGAGI (reference sequence). The J segment lost 1 base and the V segment lost 0 bases, leaving 0 bases of the junction unmatched.

This chain connects TRBV18 to TRBJ1-1; D gene uncertain. V lost 5 bases and J 1 base, leaving 8 bases between the germline ends. The germline V gene has CDR1 KGHSH and CDR2 LQKENI. The length of the CDR3 is 13 residues. This CDR3 reads CASSSRQNTEAFF. The CDR3 DNA is TGTGCCAGCTCATCGCGGCAGAACACTGAAGCTTTCTTT.

The rearrangement joins TRBV19 to TRBJ2-7; 11 bases are shared with TRBD1. Germline V gives CDR1 LNHDA, CDR2 SQIVND (reference sequence). The CDR3 sequence is 15 residues long. The trim removed 4 bases at V and 2 bases at J, leaving 4 bases unmatched. Here the CDR3 reads CASSTGTGGTYEQYF. CDR3 in DNA: TGTGCCAGTAGTACCGGGACAGGGGGGACCTACGAGCAGTACTTC.

The CDR3 loop reads CASSGRGRAPNEQFF. Here the CDR3 DNA reads TGTGCCAGCAGTGGGCGCGGGAGGGCCCCCAATGAGCAGTTCTTC. The chain employs TRBV2 and TRBJ2-1; TRBD2 matches 9 bases. The CDR3 extends over 15 amino acids. After removal of 4 bases from V and 6 bases from J, the junction contained 7 bases not matched to a gene. CDR1 SNHLY and CDR2 FYNNEI come from the germline V gene.

The chain uses TRBV28 and TRBJ1-2, with TRBD1 as a possible D gene (6 bases). CDR1 MDHEN and CDR2 SYDVKM come from the germline V gene. Trimming left V 10 bases short and J 2 bases short, with 14 bases between. The length of the CDR3 is 13 residues. The CDR3 here is CATMDSLNYGYTF. The CDR3, as DNA: TGTGCCACCATGGACAGTCTCAACTATGGCTACACCTTC.

The V and J genes are TRBV5-6 and TRBJ1-2; D not certain. V was clipped by 4 bases and J by 4 bases, with 20 bases between them. This CDR3 comprises 16 residues. The germline V gene has CDR1 SGHDT and CDR2 YYEEEE. The CDR3 region has the DNA TGTGCCAGCAGCCACTTACGACGGGGATTCCGCTATGGCTACACCTTC. This encodes CASSHLRRGFRYGYTF.

The rearrangement links TRBV2 to TRBJ1-1; possible D gene TRBD1, 5 bases. The CDR3 runs 14 residues. V lost 4 bases to trimming and J lost 2 bases, with 11 bases between them. The germline CDR1 and CDR2 sequences are SNHLY and FYNNEI. The DNA of the CDR3 is TGTGCCAGCAGTGTTTTGGGGCACAACACTGAAGCTTTCTTT. Protein sequence: CASSVLGHNTEAFF.

The rearrangement joins TRBV5-4 to TRBJ2-5; 9 bases agree with TRBD1. The J segment lost 2 bases and the V segment lost 1 base, leaving 3 bases of the junction unmatched. This CDR3 comprises 15 residues. Germline CDR1 reads SGHNT; CDR2 reads YYREEE (reference sequence). The DNA for the CDR3 is TGTGCCAGCAGCTTGCGACAGGGGGAACAAGAGACCCAGTACTTC. Amino acid sequence: CASSLRQGEQETQYF.

The table lists this clone with a count of one. This chain links TRBV7-2 with TRBJ2-1, with D possibly being TRBD2 (5 bases). Trimming removed 4 bases from V and 6 bases from J, with 16 bases in between. Germline CDR1 is SGHTA and CDR2 is FQGNSA. This CDR3 has 15 residues. CDR3 sequence: CASSSGLTVGNEQFF. The DNA of the CDR3 is TGTGCCAGCAGCTCAGGACTCACGGTAGGCAATGAGCAGTTCTTC.

A few counts support this clone. This chain joins TRBV7-2 and TRBJ2-3; 8 bases fit TRBD1. This CDR3 is built from 14 residues. CDR1 is SGHTA, CDR2 FQGNSA, per germline. V trimming: 4 bases; J trimming: 6 bases; junction bases outside the gene matches: 6. CDR3 DNA sequence: TGTGCCAGCAGCTATCAGGGGGCGGGGGATACGCAGTATTTT. Translation gives CASSYQGAGDTQYF.

This clone was found a few times. The chain is built from TRBV28 and TRBJ1-2, with a weak D call TRBD1 (6 bases). With 5 bases removed from V and 4 bases from J, the gap between germline ends came to 23 bases. The CDR3 totals 17 residues. Germline assignment: CDR1 MDHEN and CDR2 SYDVKM. CDR3 sequence reads: CASSTSPTDRRAYGYTF. The DNA of the CDR3 is TGTGCCAGCAGTACATCCCCCACGGACAGAAGAGCCTATGGCTACACCTTC.

The V gene is TRBV4-2, the J gene TRBJ2-7, with 7 bases identical to TRBD1. The J segment lost 3 bases and the V segment lost 4 bases, leaving 3 bases of the junction unmatched. The CDR3 length is 13 residues. CDR1 is LGHNA, CDR2 YNFKEQ, per germline. The CDR3 reads CASSRGQDYEQYF. For the CDR3, the DNA is TGTGCCAGCAGCCGAGGACAGGACTACGAGCAGTACTTC.

This CDR3 reads CASSFFRDSGETQYF. CDR3 sequence (DNA): TGTGCCAGCAGTTTCTTCCGGGACAGTGGGGAGACCCAGTACTTC. The rearrangement uses TRBV28 and TRBJ2-5, with TRBD1 matching 7 bases. V shed 3 bases, J shed 5 bases, and the junction held 9 bases outside the gene matches. Germline CDR1 is MDHEN and CDR2 is SYDVKM. The CDR3 spans 15 residues.

This chain uses TRBV5-6 with TRBJ2-1, with 11 positions matching TRBD1. CDR3 length: 16 amino acids. The germline gives CDR1 SGHDT, CDR2 YYEEEE. With V trimmed by 4 bases and J by 5 bases, 8 bases remained unmatched. In DNA, the CDR3 is TGTGCCAGCAGCCAGGACAGGGGGCGCATCGACAATGAGCAGTTCTTC. Its protein product is CASSQDRGRIDNEQFF. Full variable domain (missing parts from reference TRBV5-6 and TRBJ2-1): DAGVTQSPTHLIKTRGQQVTLRCSPKSGHDTVSWYQQALGQGPQFIFQYYEEEERQRGNFPDRFSGHQFPNYSSELNVNALLLGDSALYLCASSQDRGRIDNEQFFGPGTRLTVL.